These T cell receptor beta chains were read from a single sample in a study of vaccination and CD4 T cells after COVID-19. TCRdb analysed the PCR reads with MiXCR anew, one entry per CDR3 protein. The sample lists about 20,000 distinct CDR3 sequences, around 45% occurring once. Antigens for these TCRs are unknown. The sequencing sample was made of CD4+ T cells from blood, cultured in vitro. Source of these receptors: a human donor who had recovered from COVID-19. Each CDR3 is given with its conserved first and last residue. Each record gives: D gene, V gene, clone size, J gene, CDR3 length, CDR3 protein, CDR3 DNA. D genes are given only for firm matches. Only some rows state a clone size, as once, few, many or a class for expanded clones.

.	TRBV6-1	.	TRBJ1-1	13	CASKTQGSTEAFF	TGTGCCAGCAAGACCCAGGGTTCCACTGAAGCTTTCTTT
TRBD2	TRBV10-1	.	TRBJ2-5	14	CASSVAGVIGAQYF	TGCGCCAGCAGTGTTGCGGGGGTGATCGGGGCCCAGTACTTC
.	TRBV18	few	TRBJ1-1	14	CASSLDIWNTEAFF	TGTGCCAGCTCCCTTGACATCTGGAACACTGAAGCTTTCTTT
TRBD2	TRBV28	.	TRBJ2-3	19	CASSLSLRLKAGGTDTQYF	TGTGCCAGCAGTTTATCCCTCCGACTTAAGGCGGGAGGCACAGATACGCAGTATTTT
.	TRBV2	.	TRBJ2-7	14	CASKTGTPTYEQYF	TGTGCCAGCAAAACCGGGACACCGACCTACGAGCAGTACTTC
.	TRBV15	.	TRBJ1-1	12	CATSWNREKAFF	TGTGCCACCAGCTGGAACAGGGAAAAAGCTTTCTTT
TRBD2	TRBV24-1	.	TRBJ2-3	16	CATSDLRREGRDTQYF	TGTGCCACCAGTGATTTGCGGCGGGAGGGCCGGGATACGCAGTATTTT
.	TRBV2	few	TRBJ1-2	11	CASSVKGVDTF	TGTGCCAGCAGTGTGAAGGGGGTAGACACCTTC
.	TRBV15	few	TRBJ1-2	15	CATSRDPGPNYGYTF	TGTGCCACCAGCAGAGATCCGGGACCTAACTATGGCTACACCTTC
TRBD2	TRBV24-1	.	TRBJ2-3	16	CATSVGTSGGTDTQYF	TGTGCCACCAGTGTTGGGACTAGCGGGGGCACAGATACGCAGTATTTT
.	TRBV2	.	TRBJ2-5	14	CASRQGHNQETQYF	TGTGCCAGCAGGCAGGGGCATAACCAAGAGACCCAGTACTTC
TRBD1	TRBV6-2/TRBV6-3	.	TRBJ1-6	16	CASRGSTGTGNSPLHF	TGTGCCAGCAGGGGATCAACCGGGACAGGGAATTCACCCCTCCACTTT
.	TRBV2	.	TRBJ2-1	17	CASSKAPGVSSYNEQFF	TGTGCCAGCAGCAAAGCGCCGGGCGTGAGCTCCTACAATGAGCAGTTCTTC
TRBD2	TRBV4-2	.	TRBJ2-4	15	CASKLGLADENIQYF	TGTGCCAGCAAACTAGGACTAGCGGACGAAAACATTCAGTACTTC
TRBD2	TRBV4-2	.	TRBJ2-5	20	CASSQDYSSGRVALRETQYF	TGTGCCAGCAGCCAAGATTATAGTAGCGGGAGGGTAGCCCTCAGAGAGACCCAGTACTTC
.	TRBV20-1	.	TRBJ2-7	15	CSAKGRNRGTGEQYF	TGCAGTGCCAAAGGTAGGAACAGAGGAACCGGCGAGCAGTACTTC
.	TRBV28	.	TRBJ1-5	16	CASSPNPYRGNQPQHF	TGTGCCAGCAGCCCAAACCCCTACAGAGGCAATCAGCCCCAGCATTTT
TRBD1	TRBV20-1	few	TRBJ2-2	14	CSAYDRGLFGELFF	TGCAGTGCTTACGACAGGGGGCTATTCGGGGAGCTGTTTTTT